The rows below give T cell receptor beta chains drawn from one sample of a study of identical twins. From the 5' RACE reads, TCRdb called clonotypes with MiXCR, one entry per CDR3 protein. The table has about 240,000 distinct CDR3 sequences, approximately 8% seen once. This sample also appeared in a second study, on yellow fever vaccine responses in identical twins.

Material for sequencing was CD8+ T cells sorted from blood. Every receptor here comes from a woman under 30 in good health. Both conserved end residues are part of each CDR3. D genes are given only for firm matches. Some rows have no size entry. The others give once, few or many, or a class for an expanded clone.

V	D	size	J	CDR3	DNA
TRBV13	.	few	TRBJ2-7	CASSLEVSSYEQYF	TGTGCCAGCAGCTTAGAGGTCTCCTCCTACGAGCAGTACTTC
TRBV29-1	.	many	TRBJ2-1	CSVRRYNEQFF	TGCAGCGTAAGAAGGTACAATGAGCAGTTCTTC
TRBV6-1	TRBD2	many	TRBJ2-5	CASSPPPSGIETQYF	TGTGCCAGCAGTCCTCCCCCTAGCGGGATAGAGACCCAGTACTTC
TRBV27	TRBD1	few	TRBJ2-7	CASRGGTGVGEQYF	TGTGCCAGCCGCGGGGGGACAGGGGTAGGCGAGCAGTACTTC
TRBV11-2	.	many	TRBJ1-1	CASSPVAEAFF	TGTGCCAGCAGCCCAGTGGCTGAAGCTTTCTTT
TRBV12-3/TRBV12-4	.	many	TRBJ1-5	CASSSGGSNQPQHF	TGTGCCAGCAGTTCTGGGGGAAGCAATCAGCCCCAGCATTTT
TRBV29-1	TRBD2	.	TRBJ2-3	CSAPGGDTQYF	TGCAGCGCCCCGGGAGGAGATACGCAGTATTTT
TRBV7-8	.	few	TRBJ2-7	CASSTLTTGSTDEQYF	TGTGCCAGCAGCACCCTCACAACAGGGTCCACAGACGAGCAGTACTTC
TRBV20-1	.	few	TRBJ1-1	CSARERGPGTEAFF	TGCAGTGCTAGAGAGAGGGGTCCCGGCACTGAAGCTTTCTTT
TRBV19	.	few	TRBJ1-1	CASSLGTDGNTEAFF	TGTGCCAGTAGTCTAGGGACCGACGGAAACACTGAAGCTTTCTTT
TRBV6-1	.	few	TRBJ2-7	CASRGRDISYEQYF	TGTGCCAGCAGGGGGAGGGACATCTCCTACGAGCAGTACTTC
TRBV20-1	.	few	TRBJ1-2	CSARDEAINYGYTF	TGCAGTGCTAGAGATGAGGCGATTAACTATGGCTACACCTTC
TRBV27	.	many	TRBJ2-1	CASSTDINNEQFF	TGTGCCAGCAGTACTGACATAAACAATGAGCAGTTCTTC
TRBV5-5	.	few	TRBJ1-1	CASSWVLVTEAFF	TGTGCCAGCAGCTGGGTTTTAGTCACTGAAGCTTTCTTT
TRBV10-3	.	.	TRBJ2-7	CAISEADGVEQYF	TGTGCCATCAGTGAGGCTGACGGGGTCGAGCAGTACTTC
TRBV5-1	.	.	TRBJ2-1	CASSLQSSYNEQFF	TGCGCCAGCAGCTTGCAGAGCTCCTACAATGAGCAGTTCTTC
TRBV27	TRBD1	many	TRBJ2-7	CASSFKTGHYEQYF	TGTGCCAGCAGTTTCAAGACAGGGCACTACGAGCAGTACTTC
TRBV28	.	.	TRBJ2-1	CASSLIVNSYNEQFF	TGTGCCAGCAGTTTAATCGTAAACTCCTACAATGAGCAGTTCTTC
TRBV12-3/TRBV12-4	TRBD2	many	TRBJ2-1	CASSAPLAGGPREQFF	TGTGCCAGCAGTGCCCCACTAGCGGGAGGGCCACGGGAGCAGTTCTTC
TRBV4-1	.	many	TRBJ2-5	CASSQDQGPFPETQYF	TGCGCCAGCAGCCAAGATCAGGGGCCCTTTCCGGAGACCCAGTACTTC
TRBV7-9	.	.	TRBJ2-1	CASSPQGHEQFF	TGTGCCAGCAGTCCCCAGGGGCATGAGCAGTTCTTC
TRBV5-6	TRBD2	few	TRBJ2-1	CASSLTGTTYEQFF	TGTGCCAGCAGCCTCACCGGGACTACTTATGAGCAGTTCTTC
TRBV5-1	.	many	TRBJ2-1	CASSPGNNEQFF	TGCGCCAGCAGCCCGGGGAACAATGAGCAGTTCTTC
TRBV29-1	TRBD2	many	TRBJ2-1	CSVGASGWSSYNEQFF	TGCAGCGTTGGGGCTAGCGGGTGGAGCTCCTACAATGAGCAGTTCTTC
TRBV3-1	.	few	TRBJ2-5	CASSQDRAQETQYF	TGTGCCAGCAGCCAAGATAGGGCCCAAGAGACCCAGTACTTC
TRBV11-2	.	few	TRBJ1-1	CASRPTTGTLNTEAFF	TGTGCCAGCAGACCTACGACCGGGACATTGAACACTGAAGCTTTCTTT
TRBV6-7	TRBD2	.	TRBJ2-3	CASSLRREVNDTQYF	TGTGCCAGCAGTCTGCGGCGGGAGGTAAATGATACGCAGTATTTT
TRBV27	.	many	TRBJ2-7	CASSPRQPFEQYF	TGTGCCAGCAGTCCCCGGCAGCCCTTCGAGCAGTACTTC
TRBV7-6	TRBD1	.	TRBJ2-5	CASSSRQGFGETQYF	TGTGCCAGCAGCTCGCGACAGGGGTTTGGGGAGACCCAGTACTTC
TRBV29-1	TRBD1	.	TRBJ2-7	CSVYGQGADEQYF	TGCAGCGTTTACGGACAGGGGGCGGACGAGCAGTACTTC
TRBV3-1	.	.	TRBJ2-7	CASSQERGLTYEQYF	TGTGCCAGCAGCCAAGAAAGAGGGCTGACCTACGAGCAGTACTTC
TRBV9	TRBD1	many	TRBJ2-7	CASSISGTGIDEQYF	TGTGCCAGCAGCATTTCCGGGACAGGGATCGACGAGCAGTACTTC
TRBV7-6	.	.	TRBJ1-2	CASSPTTEYGYTF	TGTGCCAGCAGCCCGACGACAGAGTATGGCTACACCTTC
TRBV29-1	.	.	TRBJ2-5	CSVGKGAETQYF	TGCAGCGTTGGGAAGGGAGCGGAGACCCAGTACTTC
TRBV28	.	.	TRBJ2-5	CASSLSGVETQYF	TGTGCCAGCAGTTTATCGGGGGTGGAGACCCAGTACTTC
TRBV29-1	.	many	TRBJ1-2	CSVETENYGYTF	TGCAGCGTTGAAACTGAGAACTATGGCTACACCTTC
TRBV11-2	.	many	TRBJ2-3	CASSPPDGTDTQYF	TGTGCCAGCAGCCCCCCGGATGGCACAGATACGCAGTATTTT
TRBV28	TRBD2	.	TRBJ2-7	CASSFDPSGNYEQYF	TGTGCCAGCAGTTTTGACCCTAGCGGGAACTACGAGCAGTACTTC
TRBV4-1	TRBD2	many	TRBJ2-2	CASSPRLAVTGELFF	TGCGCCAGCAGCCCGCGACTAGCGGTCACCGGGGAGCTGTTTTTT
TRBV19	.	few	TRBJ2-1	CASSIFSSNEQFF	TGTGCCAGTAGTATATTTAGCAGCAATGAGCAGTTCTTC
TRBV5-1	.	many	TRBJ2-2	CASSPRPDTIGELFF	TGCGCCAGCAGCCCACGACCAGACACTATCGGGGAGCTGTTTTTT
TRBV7-2	.	few	TRBJ1-6	CASSPGRTVTNSPLHF	TGTGCCAGCAGCCCCGGGCGAACAGTGACAAATTCACCCCTCCACTTT
TRBV7-6	TRBD1	.	TRBJ1-4	CASSLTGGRGGLFF	TGTGCCAGCAGCTTGACAGGGGGCAGGGGGGGACTGTTTTTT
TRBV27	.	.	TRBJ2-1	CASGGAGNEQFF	TGTGCCAGCGGGGGGGCGGGGAATGAGCAGTTCTTC
TRBV12-3/TRBV12-4	.	many	TRBJ1-2	CASSFAAGYTF	TGTGCCAGCAGTTTTGCGGCTGGCTACACCTTC
TRBV6-5	TRBD2	few	TRBJ2-5	CASSYRGLAGDQETQYF	TGTGCCAGCAGTTACCGGGGACTAGCGGGAGACCAAGAGACCCAGTACTTC
TRBV20-1	.	many	TRBJ1-1	CSARDVDTDNTEAFF	TGCAGTGCTAGAGATGTGGACACCGATAACACTGAAGCTTTCTTT
TRBV10-2	TRBD1	many	TRBJ2-3	CASSVSRGSADTQYF	TGCGCCAGCAGTGTGTCCAGGGGGAGTGCAGATACGCAGTATTTT
TRBV6-2/TRBV6-3	TRBD2	many	TRBJ2-1	CASSYRAGGPFDEQFF	TGTGCCAGCAGTTACAGAGCGGGAGGGCCCTTCGATGAGCAGTTCTTC
TRBV12-3/TRBV12-4	.	few	TRBJ2-3	CASSTTATDTQYF	TGTGCCAGCAGTACGACAGCTACAGATACGCAGTATTTT
TRBV5-5	.	.	TRBJ2-5	CASSIYPTATQETQYF	TGTGCCAGCAGCATCTACCCGACAGCTACCCAAGAGACCCAGTACTTC
TRBV7-6	.	.	TRBJ2-1	CASSPWTANNEQFF	TGTGCCAGCAGCCCGTGGACAGCCAACAATGAGCAGTTCTTC
TRBV6-2/TRBV6-3	.	many	TRBJ2-2	CASSSTAGEPGELFF	TGTGCCAGCAGTTCAACGGCAGGGGAACCCGGGGAGCTGTTTTTT
TRBV21-1	.	many	TRBJ2-1	CASSKYRGLVDEQFF	TGTGCCAGCAGCAAATACAGGGGGCTAGTGGATGAGCAGTTCTTC